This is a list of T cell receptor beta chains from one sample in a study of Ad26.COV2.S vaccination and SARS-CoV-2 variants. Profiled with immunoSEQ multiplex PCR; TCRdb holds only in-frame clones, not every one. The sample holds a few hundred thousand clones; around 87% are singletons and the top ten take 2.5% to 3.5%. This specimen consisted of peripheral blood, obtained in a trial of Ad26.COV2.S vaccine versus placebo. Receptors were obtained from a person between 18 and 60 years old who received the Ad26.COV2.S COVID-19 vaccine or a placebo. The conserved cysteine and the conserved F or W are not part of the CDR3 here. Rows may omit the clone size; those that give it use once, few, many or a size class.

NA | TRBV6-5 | ASSYGAGRLSVYT
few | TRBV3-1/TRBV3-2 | ASGSSSYEQY
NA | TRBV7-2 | ASSSGGGSTDTQY
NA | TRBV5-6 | ASSPTGTSYEQY
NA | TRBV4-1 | ASSRVEGIGLAFNNEQF
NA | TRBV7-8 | ASSLSGSRNTEAF
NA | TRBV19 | ASSFSPPFTSAQETQY
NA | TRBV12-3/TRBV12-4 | ASRPPGTDTQY
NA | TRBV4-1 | ASSQVGKRGGYEQY
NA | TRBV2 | ASSTQGAGNTDTQY
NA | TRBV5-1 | ASSLGVLAQEQF
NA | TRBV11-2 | ASSLAPGVLGANVLT
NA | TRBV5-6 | ASSLRRMNTEAF
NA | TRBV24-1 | ATSGSRQTNTGELF
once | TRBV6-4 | ASSDRPPGGELF
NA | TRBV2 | ASSRTGYNEQF
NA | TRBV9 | ASSVGSGDYEQY
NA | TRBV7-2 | ASSLAGAGSYNEQF
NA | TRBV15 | ATSRYSGGRYNEQF
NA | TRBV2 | ASSVAYEQY
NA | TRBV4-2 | ASSQERTGNGNTIY
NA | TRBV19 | ASSFDRVTEAF
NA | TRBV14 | ASSPRGPRTDTQY
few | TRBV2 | ASRRDRVDEQY
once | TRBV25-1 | ASSEGNYEQY
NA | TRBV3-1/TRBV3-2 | ASSQGQLSYEQY
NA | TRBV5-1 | ASSLGFQGLNTEAF
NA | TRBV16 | ASSRGQGNTGELF
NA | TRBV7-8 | ASSSSGKKGYT